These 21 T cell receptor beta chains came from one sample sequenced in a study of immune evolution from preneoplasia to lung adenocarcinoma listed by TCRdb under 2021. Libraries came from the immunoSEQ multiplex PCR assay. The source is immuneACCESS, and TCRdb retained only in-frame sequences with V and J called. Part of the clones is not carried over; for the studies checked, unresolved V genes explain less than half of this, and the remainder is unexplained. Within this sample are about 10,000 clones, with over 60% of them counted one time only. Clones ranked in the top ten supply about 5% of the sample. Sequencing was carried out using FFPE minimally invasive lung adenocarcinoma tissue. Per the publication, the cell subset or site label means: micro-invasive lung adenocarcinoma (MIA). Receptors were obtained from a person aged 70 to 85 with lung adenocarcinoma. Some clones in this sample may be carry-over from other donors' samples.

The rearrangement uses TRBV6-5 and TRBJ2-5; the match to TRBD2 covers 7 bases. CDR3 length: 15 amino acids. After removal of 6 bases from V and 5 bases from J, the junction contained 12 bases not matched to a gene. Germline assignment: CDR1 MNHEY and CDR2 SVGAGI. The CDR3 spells CASSTEGGSVETQYF. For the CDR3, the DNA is TGTGCCAGCAGCACGGAGGGCGGGAGCGTGGAGACCCAGTACTTC.

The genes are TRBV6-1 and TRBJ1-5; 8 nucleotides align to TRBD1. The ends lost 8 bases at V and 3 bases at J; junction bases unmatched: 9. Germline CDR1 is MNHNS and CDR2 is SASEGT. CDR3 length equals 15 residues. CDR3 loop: CASDRGHYTNQPQHF. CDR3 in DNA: TGTGCCAGCGACAGGGGCCATTATACCAATCAGCCCCAGCATTTT.

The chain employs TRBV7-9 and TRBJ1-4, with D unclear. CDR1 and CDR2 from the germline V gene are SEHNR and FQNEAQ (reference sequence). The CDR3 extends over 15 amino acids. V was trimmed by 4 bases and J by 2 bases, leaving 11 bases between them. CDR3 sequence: CASSSGRTTNEKLFF. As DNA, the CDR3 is TGTGCCAGCAGCTCAGGACGGACTACTAATGAAAAACTGTTTTTT.

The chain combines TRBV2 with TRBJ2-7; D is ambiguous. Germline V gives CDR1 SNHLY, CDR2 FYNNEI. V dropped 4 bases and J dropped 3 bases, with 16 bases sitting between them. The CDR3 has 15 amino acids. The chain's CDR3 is CASSGTAVGSYEQYF. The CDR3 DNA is TGTGCCAGCAGTGGGACCGCGGTAGGAAGCTACGAGCAGTACTTC.

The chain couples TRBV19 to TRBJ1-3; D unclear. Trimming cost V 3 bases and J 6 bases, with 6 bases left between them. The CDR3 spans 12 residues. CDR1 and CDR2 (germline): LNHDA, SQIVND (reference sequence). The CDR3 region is CASSIQENTIYF. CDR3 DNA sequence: TGTGCCAGTAGTATTCAAGAAAACACCATATATTTT.

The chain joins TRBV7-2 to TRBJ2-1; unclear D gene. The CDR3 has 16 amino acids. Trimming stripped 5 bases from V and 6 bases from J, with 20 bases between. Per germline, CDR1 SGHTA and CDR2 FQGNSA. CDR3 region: CASSPYPWRPPNEQFF. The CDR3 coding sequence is TGTGCCAGCAGCCCCTACCCTTGGCGACCCCCCAATGAGCAGTTCTTC. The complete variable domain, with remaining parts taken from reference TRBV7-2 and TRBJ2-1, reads GAGVSQSPSNKVTEKGKDVELRCDPISGHTALYWYRQSLGQGLEFLIYFQGNSAPDKSGLPSDRFSAERTGGSVSTLTIQRTQQEDSAVYLCASSPYPWRPPNEQFFGPGTRLTVL.

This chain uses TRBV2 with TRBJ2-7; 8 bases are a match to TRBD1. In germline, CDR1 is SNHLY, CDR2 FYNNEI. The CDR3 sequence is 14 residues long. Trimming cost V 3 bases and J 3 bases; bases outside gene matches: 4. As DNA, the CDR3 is TGTGCCAGCAGTGATTGGGACAGGTTCTACGAGCAGTACTTC. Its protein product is CASSDWDRFYEQYF.

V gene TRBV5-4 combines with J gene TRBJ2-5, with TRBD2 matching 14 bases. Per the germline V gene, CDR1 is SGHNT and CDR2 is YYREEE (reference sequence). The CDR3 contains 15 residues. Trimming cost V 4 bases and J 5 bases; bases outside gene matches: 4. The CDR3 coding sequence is TGTGCCAGCAGCCCGGGACTAGCGGGGGCCGAGACCCAGTACTTC. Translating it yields CASSPGLAGAETQYF.

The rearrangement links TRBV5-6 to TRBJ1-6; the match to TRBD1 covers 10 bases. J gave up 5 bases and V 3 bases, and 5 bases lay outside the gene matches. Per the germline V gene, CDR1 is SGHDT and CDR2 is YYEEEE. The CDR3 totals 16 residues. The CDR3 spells CASSYRTGGDNSPLHF. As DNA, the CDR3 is TGTGCCAGCAGCTATAGGACAGGGGGTGATAATTCACCCCTCCACTTT.

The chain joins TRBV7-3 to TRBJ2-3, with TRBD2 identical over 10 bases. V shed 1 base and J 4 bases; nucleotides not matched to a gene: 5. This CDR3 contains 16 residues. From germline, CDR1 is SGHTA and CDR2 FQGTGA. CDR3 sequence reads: CASSLSSAGGSDTQYF. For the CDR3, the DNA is TGTGCCAGCAGCTTAAGTTCAGCGGGGGGGTCAGATACGCAGTATTTT.

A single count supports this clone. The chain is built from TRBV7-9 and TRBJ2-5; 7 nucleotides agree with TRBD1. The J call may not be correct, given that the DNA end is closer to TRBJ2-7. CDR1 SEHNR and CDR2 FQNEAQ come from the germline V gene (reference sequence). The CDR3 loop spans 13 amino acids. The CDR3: CASSSGQSYEQYF. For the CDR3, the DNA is TGTGCCAGCAGCTCGGGACAGTCCTACGAGCAGTACTTC.

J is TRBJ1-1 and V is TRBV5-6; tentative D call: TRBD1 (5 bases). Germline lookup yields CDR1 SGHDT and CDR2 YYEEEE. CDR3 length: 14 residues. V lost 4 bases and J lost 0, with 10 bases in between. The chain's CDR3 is CASSRDLLNTEAFF. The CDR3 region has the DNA TGTGCCAGCAGCCGGGACTTATTGAACACTGAAGCTTTCTTT.

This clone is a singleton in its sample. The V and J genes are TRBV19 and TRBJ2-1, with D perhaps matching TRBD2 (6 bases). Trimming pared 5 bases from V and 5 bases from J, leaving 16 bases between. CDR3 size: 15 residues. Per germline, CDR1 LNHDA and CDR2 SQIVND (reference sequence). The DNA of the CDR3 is TGTGCCAGTAGTCTGGGGCGGGATAATAACAATGAGCAGTTCTTC. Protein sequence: CASSLGRDNNNEQFF. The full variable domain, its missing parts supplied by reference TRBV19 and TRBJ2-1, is DGGITQSPKYLFRKEGQNVTLSCEQNLNHDAMYWYRQDPGQGLRLIYYSQIVNDFQKGDIAEGYSVSREKKESFPLTVTSAQKNPTAFYLCASSLGRDNNNEQFFGPGTRLTVL.

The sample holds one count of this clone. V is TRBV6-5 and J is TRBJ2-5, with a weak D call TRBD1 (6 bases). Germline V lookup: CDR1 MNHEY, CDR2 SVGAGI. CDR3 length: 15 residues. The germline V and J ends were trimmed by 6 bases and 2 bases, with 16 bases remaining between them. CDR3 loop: CASRNAIGQQETQYF. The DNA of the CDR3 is TGTGCCAGCAGAAACGCTATAGGACAGCAAGAGACCCAGTACTTC.

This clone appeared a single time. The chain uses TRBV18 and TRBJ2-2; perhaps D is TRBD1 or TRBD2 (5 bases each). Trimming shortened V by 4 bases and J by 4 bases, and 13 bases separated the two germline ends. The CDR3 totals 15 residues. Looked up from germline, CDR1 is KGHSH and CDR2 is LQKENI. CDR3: CASSLRGPITGELFF. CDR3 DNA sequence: TGTGCCAGCTCACTGAGGGGACCCATCACCGGGGAGCTGTTTTTT.

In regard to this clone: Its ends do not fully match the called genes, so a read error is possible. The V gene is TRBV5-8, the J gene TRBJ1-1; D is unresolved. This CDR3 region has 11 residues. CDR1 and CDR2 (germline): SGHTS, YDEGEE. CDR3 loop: CASSLNHKVEF. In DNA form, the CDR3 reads TGTGCCAGCAGCTTGAATCATAAGGTGGAATTT. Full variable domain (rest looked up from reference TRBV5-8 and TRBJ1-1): EAGVTQSPTHLIKTRGQQATLRCSPISGHTSVYWYQQALGLGLQFLLWYDEGEERNRGNFPPRFSGRQFPNYSSELNVNALELEDSALYLCASSLNHKVEFGQGTRLTVV.

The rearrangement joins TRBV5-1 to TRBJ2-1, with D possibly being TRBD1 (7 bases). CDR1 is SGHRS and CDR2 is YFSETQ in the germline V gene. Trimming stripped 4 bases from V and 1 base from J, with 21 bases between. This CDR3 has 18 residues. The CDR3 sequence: CASSPDRSRRGSYNEQFF. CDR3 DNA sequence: TGCGCCAGCAGCCCGGACAGGAGCAGACGGGGGTCCTACAATGAGCAGTTCTTC.

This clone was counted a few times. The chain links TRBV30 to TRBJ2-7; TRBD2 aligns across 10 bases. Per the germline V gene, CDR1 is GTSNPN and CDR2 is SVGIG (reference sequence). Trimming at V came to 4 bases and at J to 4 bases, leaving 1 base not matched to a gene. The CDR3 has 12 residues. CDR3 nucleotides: TGTGCCTGGACTAGCGGGAGTTACGAGCAGTACTTC. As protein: CAWTSGSYEQYF.

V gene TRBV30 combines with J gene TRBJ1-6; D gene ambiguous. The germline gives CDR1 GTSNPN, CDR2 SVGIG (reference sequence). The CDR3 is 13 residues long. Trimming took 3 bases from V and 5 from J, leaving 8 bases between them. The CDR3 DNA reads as TGTGCCTGGAGCGCAGGCCATAATTCACCCCTCCACTTT. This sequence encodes CAWSAGHNSPLHF.

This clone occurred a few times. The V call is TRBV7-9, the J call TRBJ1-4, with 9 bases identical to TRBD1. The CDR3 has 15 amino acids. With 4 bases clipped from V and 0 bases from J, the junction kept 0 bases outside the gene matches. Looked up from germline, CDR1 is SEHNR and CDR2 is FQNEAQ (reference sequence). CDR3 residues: CASSWTGATNEKLFF. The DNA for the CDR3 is TGTGCCAGCAGCTGGACAGGGGCAACTAATGAAAAACTGTTTTTT.

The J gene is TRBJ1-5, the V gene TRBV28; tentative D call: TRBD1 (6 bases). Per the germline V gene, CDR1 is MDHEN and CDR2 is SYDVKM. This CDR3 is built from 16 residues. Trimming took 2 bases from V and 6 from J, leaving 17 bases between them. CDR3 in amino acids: CASSLNRVPNIQPQHF. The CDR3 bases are TGTGCCAGCAGTTTAAACAGGGTCCCCAATATTCAGCCCCAGCATTTT.